Listed below are T cell receptor beta chains from one sample, sequenced in a study of cytomegalovirus exposure and HLA in healthy donors. Sequencing used immunoSEQ multiplex PCR; TCRdb keeps in-frame clones, though not all of them. The sample lists about 110,000 clones, more than 65% seen once, with roughly 6.2% in the top ten. Sequenced input: PBMCs. All receptors come from a man in his thirties or forties in good health and CMV-seropositive. The CDR3 runs from the conserved cysteine through the conserved F or W. The D gene is left open where the match is weak. Size is omitted from some rows. Given values are once, few, many or a class for expanded clones.

j_call	cdr3_length	d_call	clone_size	v_call	cdr3_aa	cdr3_nt
TRBJ2-3	16	TRBD1	NA	TRBV25-1	CASSAKNTGDGDTQYF	TGTGCCAGCAGTGCTAAAAACACAGGGGATGGAGATACGCAGTATTTT
TRBJ2-1	15	TRBD2	NA	TRBV6-1	CASRGWGGAYNEQFF	TGTGCCAGCAGAGGATGGGGGGGGGCCTACAATGAGCAGTTCTTC
TRBJ2-7	13	TRBD1	NA	TRBV11-3	CASSSRGSYEQYF	TGTGCCAGCAGCTCCAGGGGGTCCTACGAGCAGTACTTC
TRBJ2-3	16	NA	NA	TRBV18	CASSPWRGVSPDTQYF	TGTGCCAGCTCACCTTGGCGGGGAGTTAGCCCAGATACGCAGTATTTT
TRBJ1-1	14	NA	NA	TRBV18	CASSPREAHTEAFF	TGTGCCAGCTCACCGCGTGAAGCCCACACTGAAGCTTTCTTT
TRBJ2-6	16	NA	few	TRBV5-1	CASSRQTGSGANVLTF	TGCGCCAGCAGCAGGCAGACAGGCTCTGGGGCCAACGTCCTGACTTTC
TRBJ2-1	13	NA	NA	TRBV7-2	CASSLIADNEQFF	TGTGCCAGCAGCCTAATAGCAGACAATGAGCAGTTCTTC
TRBJ1-2	16	NA	NA	TRBV19	CASSITAGAHLYGYTF	TGTGCCAGTAGTATAACAGCGGGGGCTCATCTCTATGGCTACACCTTC
TRBJ1-4	14	NA	few	TRBV4-2	CASSQLTVNEKLFF	TGTGCCAGCAGCCAATTAACAGTAAATGAAAAACTGTTTTTT
TRBJ1-5	13	NA	NA	TRBV19	CASSMGGSQPQHF	TGTGCCAGTAGTATGGGGGGTAGTCAGCCCCAGCATTTT
TRBJ2-7	15	NA	NA	TRBV11-3	CASSQRRGGDDEQYF	TGTGCCAGCAGCCAAAGGAGGGGGGGGGATGACGAGCAGTACTTC
TRBJ1-5	14	NA	NA	TRBV6-1	CASSPDSSVQPQHF	TGTGCCAGCAGCCCGGACAGTTCAGTTCAGCCCCAGCATTTT
TRBJ1-1	15	TRBD1	NA	TRBV27	CASSPLQGEVTEAFF	TGTGCCAGCAGTCCCTTACAGGGGGAGGTTACTGAAGCTTTCTTT
TRBJ1-1	12	NA	NA	TRBV30	CAWTDTNFEAFF	TGTGCCTGGACGGACACTAATTTTGAAGCTTTCTTT
TRBJ2-7	13	TRBD2	NA	TRBV18	CASQGQRGNEQYF	TGTGCCAGCCAAGGGCAGCGGGGGAACGAGCAGTACTTC
TRBJ2-5	15	TRBD2	NA	TRBV18	CASSRGTSGDGTQYF	TGTGCCAGCTCACGCGGGACTAGCGGGGACGGGACCCAGTACTTC
TRBJ1-1	14	NA	NA	TRBV25-1	CASSEVGGGTEAFF	TGTGCCAGCAGTGAGGTAGGGGGGGGCACTGAAGCTTTCTTT
TRBJ1-2	13	TRBD1	NA	TRBV30	CAWKTGGVYGYTF	TGTGCCTGGAAGACAGGGGGCGTCTATGGCTACACCTTC
TRBJ1-4	14	NA	NA	TRBV4-3	CASSPTDSLAKLFF	TGCGCCAGCAGCCCCACAGACAGTCTAGCGAAACTGTTTTTT
TRBJ2-5	16	TRBD1	NA	TRBV5-4	CASSLFAGQGKETQYF	TGTGCCAGCAGCTTGTTTGCGGGACAGGGAAAAGAGACCCAGTACTTC
TRBJ2-2	13	TRBD2	few	TRBV2	CASSGTITGELFF	TGTGCCAGCAGCGGGACTATCACCGGGGAGCTGTTTTTT
TRBJ2-5	17	TRBD1	few	TRBV25-1	CASSGAAGTGGGETQYF	TGTGCCAGCAGTGGAGCCGCCGGGACAGGGGGCGGAGAGACCCAGTACTTC
TRBJ1-4	15	NA	NA	TRBV5-6	CASSLLLRESEKLFF	TGTGCCAGCAGCTTGTTACTCCGGGAATCTGAAAAACTGTTTTTT
TRBJ2-5	17	TRBD2	few	TRBV7-9	CSSSLYPRGGYQETQYF	TGTTCCAGCAGCTTATATCCTCGGGGGGGGTACCAAGAGACCCAGTACTTC
TRBJ2-4	16	NA	NA	TRBV11-2	CASSLFLGLAKNIQYF	TGTGCCAGCAGCTTGTTTTTAGGACTAGCCAAAAACATTCAGTACTTC
TRBJ1-2	13	NA	once	TRBV7-9	CSSSFDTNYGYTF	TGTTCCAGCAGCTTCGACACTAACTATGGCTACACCTTC
TRBJ2-3	12	NA	few	TRBV12-5	CATAGGADTQYF	TGTGCTACCGCAGGAGGGGCGGATACGCAGTATTTT
TRBJ1-2	14	TRBD1	NA	TRBV2	CASSDQGANYGYTF	TGTGCCAGCAGTGATCAGGGGGCTAACTATGGCTACACCTTC
TRBJ2-7	11	NA	NA	TRBV29-1	CSAVRAYEQYF	TGCAGCGCAGTCAGGGCCTACGAGCAGTACTTC
TRBJ2-2	15	NA	few	TRBV18	CASSPRQTNTGELFF	TGTGCCAGCTCACCCCGACAGACAAACACCGGGGAGCTGTTTTTT
TRBJ2-3	14	NA	NA	TRBV5-1	CASSLGGAIDTQYF	TGCGCCAGCAGCTTAGGGGGGGCCATAGATACGCAGTATTTT
TRBJ2-5	16	TRBD2	NA	TRBV19	CASSRTSGGYQETQYF	TGTGCCAGTAGTCGGACTAGCGGGGGGTACCAAGAGACCCAGTACTTC
TRBJ2-1	14	NA	NA	TRBV11-2	CASSPGLDYNEQFF	TGTGCCAGCAGCCCTGGACTGGACTACAATGAGCAGTTCTTC
TRBJ2-7	15	TRBD2	NA	TRBV15	CATSTPQGGVYEQYF	TGTGCCACCAGCACCCCTCAGGGAGGGGTTTACGAGCAGTACTTC
TRBJ2-7	15	NA	NA	TRBV6-6	CASSHEAWGAYEQYF	TGTGCCAGCAGCCATGAGGCATGGGGGGCCTACGAGCAGTACTTC
TRBJ2-2	16	TRBD1	NA	TRBV9	CASSEPGQGVTGELFF	TGTGCCAGCAGCGAGCCGGGACAGGGAGTAACCGGGGAGCTGTTTTTT
TRBJ2-7	13	NA	NA	TRBV11-2	CASSLDLSYEQYF	TGTGCCAGCAGCTTAGACCTCTCCTACGAGCAGTACTTC
TRBJ2-2	16	TRBD1	NA	TRBV28	CASSLRGQGHTGELFF	TGTGCCAGCAGTTTAAGAGGACAGGGGCACACCGGGGAGCTGTTTTTT
TRBJ1-4	17	NA	few	TRBV5-1	CASTEIYERGTNEKLFF	TGCGCCAGCACCGAAATCTATGAGAGGGGGACTAATGAAAAACTGTTTTTT
TRBJ2-7	15	NA	NA	TRBV4-2	CASSQVANRLYEQYF	TGTGCCAGCAGCCAAGTCGCAAACAGGCTCTACGAGCAGTACTTC
TRBJ2-7	17	TRBD1	NA	TRBV7-2	CASSLALSTGGSYEQYF	TGTGCCAGCAGCTTAGCGCTCTCGACAGGGGGTTCCTACGAGCAGTACTTC
TRBJ1-2	13	NA	NA	TRBV14	CASSPAGQGGYTF	TGTGCCAGCAGCCCCGCGGGCCAAGGCGGCTACACCTTC
TRBJ2-1	14	NA	NA	TRBV7-2	CASSTTAPGLEQFF	TGTGCCAGCAGCACCACTGCGCCAGGGCTTGAGCAGTTCTTC
TRBJ1-5	16	TRBD1	few	TRBV10-2	CASRSQGADSNQPQHF	TGCGCCAGCAGATCACAGGGGGCGGATAGCAATCAGCCCCAGCATTTT
TRBJ1-4	13	TRBD1	few	TRBV19	CASSGQRNEKLFF	TGTGCCAGTTCGGGACAGAGGAATGAAAAACTGTTTTTT
TRBJ2-3	15	NA	NA	TRBV5-1	CASSLTGLWADTQYF	TGCGCCAGCAGCTTGACAGGGTTATGGGCAGATACGCAGTATTTT
TRBJ1-3	16	NA	once	TRBV6-6	CASSPTVLRSGNTIYF	TGTGCCAGCAGTCCAACGGTCTTACGATCGGGAAACACCATATATTTT
TRBJ2-3	16	NA	NA	TRBV5-5	CASSFAPGSLTDTQYF	TGTGCCAGCAGTTTCGCCCCGGGTTCCTTAACAGATACGCAGTATTTT